The clone carrying this T cell receptor (beta chain) appeared a few times. Its specificity is not known. The sample belongs to a study of early T cells in non-severe SARS-CoV-2 infection. As for the study in general: The sequenced material was bulk RNA from unsorted whole blood, and its chains were unpaired.

The library protocol tagged individual cDNA molecules with unique molecular identifiers. TCRdb itself ran the 5' RACE reads through MiXCR, one entry per CDR3 protein. The table includes about 21,000 distinct CDR3 sequences, around 6% detected once. Overall study results and limits: Sequences matched to VDJdb favored anti-spike CD8 responses, while private and CD4 specificities were missed.

Per germline, CDR1 MGHRA and CDR2 YSYEKL. This CDR3 is built from 17 residues. The V gene end was trimmed by 5 bases and the J gene end by 8 bases; junction bases not matched to a gene: 19. Here the sequenced sample was whole blood, taken at baseline. The chain is built from TRBV4-1 and TRBJ2-3; 7 bases fit TRBD2. The receptor's source is an adult who was a healthcare worker with PCR-confirmed SARS-CoV-2 infection or an uninfected control (not recorded which). The CDR3 sequence: CASSLYEISGSPTTQYF. CDR3 sequence (DNA): TGCGCCAGCAGCTTATATGAGATTAGCGGGTCCCCCACTACGCAGTATTTT.